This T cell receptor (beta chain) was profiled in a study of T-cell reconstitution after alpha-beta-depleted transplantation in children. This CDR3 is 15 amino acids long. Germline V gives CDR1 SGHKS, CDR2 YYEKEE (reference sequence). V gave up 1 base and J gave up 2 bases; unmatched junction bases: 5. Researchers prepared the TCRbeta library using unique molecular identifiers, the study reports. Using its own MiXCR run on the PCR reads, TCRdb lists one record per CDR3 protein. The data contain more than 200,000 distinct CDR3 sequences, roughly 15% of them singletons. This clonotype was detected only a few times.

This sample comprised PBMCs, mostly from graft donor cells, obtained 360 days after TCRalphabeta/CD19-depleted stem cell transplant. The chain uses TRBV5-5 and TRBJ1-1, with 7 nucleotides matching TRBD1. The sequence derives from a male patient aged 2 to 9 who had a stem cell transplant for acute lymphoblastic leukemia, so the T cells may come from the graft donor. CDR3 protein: CASSLLQGGNTEAFF. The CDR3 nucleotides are TGTGCCAGCAGCTTGCTTCAGGGGGGTAACACTGAAGCTTTCTTT.